This T cell receptor beta chain originates from a study of CD8 T cells in ankylosing spondylitis. Findings and caveats of the study: Matched synovial fluid from ankylosing spondylitis patients was reported to be enriched for disease-linked clones. Within peripheral blood, clones linked to disease were CD8+ and relatively rare. In ankylosing spondylitis blood, a motif of about 8 highly homologous TCR beta variants appeared characteristic.

The table lists this clonotype with a few counts. Antigen unknown. V was clipped by 0 bases and J by 2 bases; unmatched bases: 3. The CDR3 is 15 amino acids. CDR1 is DFQATT and CDR2 is SNEGSKA in the germline V gene (reference sequence). By quantitative 5'-RACE with molecular barcodes, the TCR beta libraries were made. TCRdb ran MiXCR on the 5' RACE reads and lists one entry per CDR3 protein. The table records more than 650,000 distinct CDR3 sequences, around 11% of them present only once. The sample was blood, either unsorted or a sorted T cell fraction (not recorded which). This rearrangement joins TRBV20-1 to TRBJ2-1, with TRBD2 identical over 8 bases. The TCR comes from a male donor with ankylosing spondylitis. CDR3 DNA: TGCAGTGCTAGAGAGATCGGGAGGGCCTACAATGAGCAGTTCTTC. Its translation is CSAREIGRAYNEQFF.